A single sample gave rise to the 12 T cell receptor beta chains below, sequenced in a study of PD-L1 blockade in urothelial cancer. Some clones are missing from TCRdb's copy, which holds only in-frame ones; the method was immunoSEQ multiplex PCR. This sample yields approximately 70,000 clones, of which 84% are seen a single time; approximately 10% belongs to the top ten. The time point denotes: pretreatment peripheral blood. Source: PBMCs, taken around atezolizumab (anti-PD-L1) treatment. All receptors derive from a woman in her sixties or seventies with urothelial cancer.

The chain carries TRBV6-1 and TRBJ2-2; the D gene is possibly TRBD1 (7 bases). CDR3 length: 15 residues. Germline V gene sequence: CDR1 MNHNS, CDR2 SASEGT. Trimming took 6 bases from V and 4 from J, leaving 15 bases between them. The CDR3 DNA reads TGTGCCAGCAGCCAGGACTACAGGGGCACCGGGGAGCTGTTTTTT. Translating it yields CASSQDYRGTGELFF.

This clone was picked up a small number of times. The rearrangement links TRBV29-1 to TRBJ2-5, with D possibly being TRBD2 (5 bases). V was clipped by 0 bases and J by 0 bases, with 11 bases between them. This CDR3 has 15 amino acids. Germline V gives CDR1 SQVTM, CDR2 ANQGSEA. CDR3 nucleotides: TGCAGCGTTGAAGATCGGACGGGAAACCAAGAGACCCAGTACTTC. Amino acid sequence: CSVEDRTGNQETQYF. The complete variable domain, with remaining parts taken from reference TRBV29-1 and TRBJ2-5, reads SAVISQKPSRDICQRGTSLTIQCQVDSQVTMMFWYRQQPGQSLTLIATANQGSEATYESGFVIDKFPISRPNLTFSTLTVSNMSPEDSSIYLCSVEDRTGNQETQYFGPGTRLLVL.

This clone was seen just once. The chain couples TRBV7-9 to TRBJ2-1, with 12 bases that match TRBD2. V lost 5 bases and J lost 3; bases outside the gene matches: 11. The CDR3 has 18 residues. Germline V gene data show CDR1 as SEHNR and CDR2 as FQNEAQ (reference sequence). CDR3 region: CASSPGLAGGRFYNEQFF. CDR3 DNA sequence: TGTGCCAGCAGCCCGGGGCTAGCGGGAGGGCGCTTCTACAATGAGCAGTTCTTC.

V is TRBV30 and J is TRBJ2-5, with D maybe TRBD2 (7 bases). V lost 2 bases and J lost 5, with 12 bases in between. This CDR3 is built from 13 residues. The germline V gene has CDR1 GTSNPN and CDR2 SVGIG (reference sequence). CDR3 region: CAWSLGGQETQYF. CDR3 DNA: TGTGCCTGGAGTCTGGGGGGGCAGGAGACCCAGTACTTC.

This clone showed up just a few times. The chain recombines TRBV7-9 with TRBJ2-2, with TRBD2 identical over 12 bases. The V and J ends lost 3 bases and 6 bases, in that order; junction bases with no gene match: 2. CDR3 size: 15 residues. The V gene's germline CDR1 is SEHNR and CDR2 FQNEAQ (reference sequence). CDR3 nucleotides: TGTGCCAGCAGCTTGAGACTAGCGGGAGCCGGGGAGCTGTTTTTT. Its translation: CASSLRLAGAGELFF.

The CDR3 DNA follows: TGTGCCAGTAGTACCCTACAGGGGGCCGGGGCGGACACCATATATTTT. It yields the protein CASSTLQGAGADTIYF. V and J are TRBV19 and TRBJ1-3; TRBD1 matches 9 bases. V was pared by 4 bases and J by 8 bases, with 12 bases of the junction left unmatched. This CDR3 has 16 amino acids. Germline V CDR1 and CDR2: LNHDA, SQIVND (reference sequence).

This sequence joins TRBV5-4 and TRBJ1-2; TRBD1 matches 7 bases. The junction had 11 bases not matched to a gene; V was cut back by 2 bases and J by 4 bases. CDR1 and CDR2 from the germline V gene are SGHNT and YYREEE (reference sequence). CDR3 length equals 16 residues. The CDR3 protein is CASSLGRGSIRYGYTF. The CDR3 DNA follows: TGTGCCAGCAGCTTAGGCAGGGGGAGCATCCGCTATGGCTACACCTTC.

This chain joins TRBV5-8 and TRBJ1-5; TRBD1 might be the D (6 bases). CDR3 length: 14 residues. Between the trimmed V and J ends, which lost 4 bases and 9 bases, there was a span of 17 bases. CDR1 and CDR2 (germline): SGHTS, YDEGEE. The CDR3 bases are TGTGCCAGCAGCCTAACCGTGGGGGCCCTGCCCCAGCATTTT. It encodes CASSLTVGALPQHF.

Only one count was recorded for this clone. V and J are TRBV6-5 and TRBJ1-2; 7 bases fit TRBD1. The CDR3 length is 14 residues. The germline CDR1 and CDR2 sequences are MNHEY and SVGAGI. The trim removed 5 bases at V and 3 bases at J, leaving 6 bases unmatched. The CDR3 loop is CASSRQGRDYGYTF. CDR3 DNA sequence: TGTGCCAGCAGTCGACAGGGAAGGGACTATGGCTACACCTTC.

V usage is TRBV6-4 and J usage is TRBJ2-2; D unclear. Trimming left V 2 bases short and J 8 bases short, with 18 bases between. This CDR3 spans 16 amino acids. Germline loops: CDR1 MRHNA, CDR2 SNTAGT. The CDR3 spells CASSDRMARFSGELFF. CDR3 coding DNA: TGTGCCAGCAGTGACAGGATGGCTAGGTTTTCTGGGGAGCTGTTTTTT.

As regards this clone: One end of the junction is discordant with germline, which a read error may explain. V gene TRBV7-9 combines with J gene TRBJ2-7; 8 bases agree with TRBD2. This CDR3 is 14 amino acids long. Germline CDR1 and CDR2: SEHNR and FQNEAQ (reference sequence). Here the CDR3 reads CASSLSGSSHEQYF. CDR3 sequence (DNA): TGTGCCAGCAGCTTAAGCGGGAGCTCCCACGAGCAGTACTTC. Variable domain in full (rest from reference TRBV7-9 and TRBJ2-7): DTGVSQNPRHKITKRGQNVTFRCDPISEHNRLYWYRQTLGQGPEFLTYFQNEAQLEKSRLLSDRFSAERPKGSFSTLEIQRTEQGDSAMYLCASSLSGSSHEQYFGPGTRLTVT.

The chain is built from TRBV19 and TRBJ2-1; D remains unclear. CDR1 LNHDA and CDR2 SQIVND come from the germline V gene (reference sequence). Trimming pared 3 bases from V and 0 bases from J, leaving 9 bases between. The CDR3 totals 15 residues. The CDR3 loop reads CASSMFTDSYNEQFF. Here the CDR3 DNA reads TGTGCCAGTAGTATGTTTACTGACTCCTACAATGAGCAGTTCTTC.